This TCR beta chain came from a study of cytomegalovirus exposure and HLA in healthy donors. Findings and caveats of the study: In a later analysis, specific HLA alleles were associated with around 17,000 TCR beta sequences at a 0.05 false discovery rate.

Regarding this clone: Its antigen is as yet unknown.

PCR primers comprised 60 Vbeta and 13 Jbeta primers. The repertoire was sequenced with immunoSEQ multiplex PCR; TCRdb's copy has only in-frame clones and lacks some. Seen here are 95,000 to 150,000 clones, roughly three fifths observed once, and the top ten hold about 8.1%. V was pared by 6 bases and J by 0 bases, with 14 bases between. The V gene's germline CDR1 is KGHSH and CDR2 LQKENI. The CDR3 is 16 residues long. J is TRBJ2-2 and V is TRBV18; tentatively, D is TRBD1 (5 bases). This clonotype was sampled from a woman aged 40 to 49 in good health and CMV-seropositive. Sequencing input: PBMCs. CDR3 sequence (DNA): TGTGCCAGCTCCGACCAGGGCACCGCGAACACCGGGGAGCTGTTTTTT. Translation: CASSDQGTANTGELFF.